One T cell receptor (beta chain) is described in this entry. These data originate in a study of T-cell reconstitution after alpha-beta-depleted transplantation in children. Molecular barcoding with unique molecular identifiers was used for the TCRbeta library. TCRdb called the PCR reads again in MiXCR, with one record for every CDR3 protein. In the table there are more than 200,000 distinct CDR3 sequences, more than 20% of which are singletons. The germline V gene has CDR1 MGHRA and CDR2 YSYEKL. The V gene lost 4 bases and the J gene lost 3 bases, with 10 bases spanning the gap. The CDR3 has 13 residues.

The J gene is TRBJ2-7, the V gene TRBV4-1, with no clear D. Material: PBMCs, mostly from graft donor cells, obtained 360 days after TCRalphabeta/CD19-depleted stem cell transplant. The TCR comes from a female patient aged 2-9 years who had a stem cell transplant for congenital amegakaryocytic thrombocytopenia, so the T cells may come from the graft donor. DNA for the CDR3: TGCGCCAGCAGCCTATGGACCGACTACGAGCAGTACTTC. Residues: CASSLWTDYEQYF.